A selection of T cell receptor beta chains follows, all from one sample in a study of blood T cell repertoires in COVID-19. Sequencing was performed with immunoSEQ multiplex PCR; in TCRdb, only in-frame clones are kept and a portion is missing. The data contain under 130,000 clones, around 81% of them singletons. Sequencing was carried out using peripheral blood. The receptors were gathered from a man older than 75 with acute or convalescent COVID-19. CDR3s include the opening cysteine and the closing phenylalanine or tryptophan. A D gene is named only where the DNA matches it firmly. Size tells how often a clone was seen (once, few, many) or the class of an expanded clone, and some rows leave it out.

abundance	d_gene	v_gene	j_gene	CDR3nt	CDR3aa
-	-	TRBV4-1	TRBJ2-5	TGCGCCAGCAGCCAAGGATATAGAGTCCAAGAGACCCAGTACTTC	CASSQGYRVQETQYF
-	TRBD1	TRBV16	TRBJ1-2	TGTGCCAGCAGCCAAGAGGGACAGGGGAACTATGGCTACACCTTC	CASSQEGQGNYGYTF
few	-	TRBV18	TRBJ2-5	TGTGCCAGCTCACCGGAGCAAGAGACCCAGTACTTC	CASSPEQETQYF
once	TRBD1	TRBV19	TRBJ1-2	TGTGCCAGTAGCTCCCATGACACGACAGGGTTCTATGGCTACACCTTC	CASSSHDTTGFYGYTF
-	TRBD2	TRBV5-1	TRBJ2-3	TGCGCCAGCAGCCCAGGAGCGGGGGCAGATACGCAGTATTTT	CASSPGAGADTQYF
-	-	TRBV29-1	TRBJ2-7	TGCAGCGTTGAGACAAACCTCTACGAGCAGTACTTC	CSVETNLYEQYF
-	TRBD2	TRBV18	TRBJ2-1	TGTGCCAGCTCACCCGGACTAGCGACTTACAATGAGCAGTTCTTC	CASSPGLATYNEQFF
once	TRBD2	TRBV7-3	TRBJ2-1	TGTGCCAGCAGCTTAACTCGGGCGGGAGGGTTTAATGAGCAGTTCTTC	CASSLTRAGGFNEQFF
-	TRBD1	TRBV19	TRBJ1-2	TGTGCCAGTTTACCCTCTACAGGGGGGGGCTATGGCTACACCTTC	CASLPSTGGGYGYTF
-	-	TRBV5-6	TRBJ2-1	TGTGCCAGCAGCTTGATAGCGGTGAAGCACAATGAGCAGTTCTTC	CASSLIAVKHNEQFF
-	TRBD1	TRBV2	TRBJ1-2	TGTGCCAGCAGCGAACAGGGGTCTAACTATGGCTACACCTTC	CASSEQGSNYGYTF
-	TRBD1	TRBV27	TRBJ1-2	TGTGCCAGCAGAACTAGTCGGACAGGAGTCAATGGCTACACCTTC	CASRTSRTGVNGYTF
few	-	TRBV15	TRBJ2-2	TGTGCCACCAGCAGAGACGTTGGGGAGCTGTTTTTT	CATSRDVGELFF
-	-	TRBV6-5	TRBJ1-1	TGTGCCAGCAGTTACCGGGGACTGATGAACACTGAAGCTTTCTTT	CASSYRGLMNTEAFF
-	-	TRBV5-1	TRBJ2-1	TGCGCCAGCAGCTTAACAGGGTCTCTTGACTACAATGAGCAGTTCTTC	CASSLTGSLDYNEQFF
few	TRBD1	TRBV6-5	TRBJ2-7	TGTGCCAGCAGTTATAGGACAGGTTACGAGCAGTACTTC	CASSYRTGYEQYF
-	TRBD1	TRBV5-1	TRBJ2-3	TGCGCCAGCAGCTCGACAGGGGCTAGCACAGATACGCAGTATTTT	CASSSTGASTDTQYF
-	TRBD2	TRBV9	TRBJ2-2	TGTGCCAGCAGCGTAGCCAGCGGGGTGAACACCGGGGAGCTGTTTTTT	CASSVASGVNTGELFF
-	-	TRBV2	TRBJ1-1	TGTGCCAGCAGTACCGGACAGAACACTGAAGCTTTCTTT	CASSTGQNTEAFF
few	-	TRBV14	TRBJ1-5	TGTGCCAGCAGCCAAGGGGAGGGGCAGCCCCAGCATTTT	CASSQGEGQPQHF
-	-	TRBV6-2/TRBV6-3	TRBJ1-1	TGTGCCAGCAGTTTACAGGGTTTGAGGGTGAACACTGAAGCTTTCTTT	CASSLQGLRVNTEAFF
once	-	TRBV28	TRBJ2-5	TGTGCCAGCAGGCAACGGAGGGAGGAGACCCAGTACTTC	CASRQRREETQYF
once	-	TRBV6-5	TRBJ2-3	TGTGCCAGCAGTTACCCGGGCACAGATACGCAGTATTTT	CASSYPGTDTQYF
-	TRBD1	TRBV7-2	TRBJ1-3	TGTGCCAGCAGCTACCAGGGGGCGGGAGCTGACACCATATATTTT	CASSYQGAGADTIYF
-	TRBD1	TRBV2	TRBJ1-5	TGTGCCAGCAGTGAACGGACAGGGAATAATCAGCCCCAGCATTTT	CASSERTGNNQPQHF
-	-	TRBV18	TRBJ2-5	TGTGCCAGCTCACCACCGTCTACGGAGACCCAGTACTTC	CASSPPSTETQYF
-	TRBD1	TRBV5-4	TRBJ2-1	TGTGCCAGCGGCCGACAGGGAAAGAATGAGCAGTTCTTC	CASGRQGKNEQFF
-	-	TRBV18	TRBJ1-5	TGTGCCAGCTCACCCCAGCGGTCCAATCAGCCCCAGCATTTT	CASSPQRSNQPQHF
-	TRBD1	TRBV18	TRBJ1-5	TGTGCCAGCTCACTGGGACAGGCGGGTGGCAATCAGCCCCAGCATTTT	CASSLGQAGGNQPQHF
-	-	TRBV11-3	TRBJ2-1	TGTGCCAGCAGCTGGGCTCCTCACAATGAGCAGTTCTTC	CASSWAPHNEQFF
-	-	TRBV28	TRBJ1-6	TGTGCCAGCAGCAGGGGACGGCCTCAAGATTCACCCCTCCACTTT	CASSRGRPQDSPLHF
-	-	TRBV11-2	TRBJ1-1	TGTGCCAGCAGTTCGGACCAGGGCCTAGAAGCTTTCTTT	CASSSDQGLEAFF
-	-	TRBV15	TRBJ1-1	TGTGCCACCAGCAGAGATAATTCAGAAGAAGCTTTCTTT	CATSRDNSEEAFF
-	TRBD1	TRBV18	TRBJ1-1	TGTGCCAGCTCATCACTGCCAGGGGGGACAGGGGGCGATGGCACTGAAGCTTTCTTT	CASSSLPGGTGGDGTEAFF
-	TRBD2	TRBV7-2	TRBJ2-3	TGTGCCAGCAGCTTAAGTCGAACTAGCGCCAGGGATACGCAGTATTTT	CASSLSRTSARDTQYF
-	-	TRBV5-6	TRBJ1-6	TGTGCCAGCCATACGGGCAGGGAGGGATCACCCCTCCACTTT	CASHTGREGSPLHF
-	-	TRBV28	TRBJ1-3	TGTGCCAGCAGTCAGGGGCCGAGCCGCGGAAACACCATATATTTT	CASSQGPSRGNTIYF
-	-	TRBV5-1	TRBJ1-1	TGCGCCAGCAGCTTGCTCACAGTGAACACTGAAGCTTTCTTT	CASSLLTVNTEAFF
few	-	TRBV5-1	TRBJ2-1	TGCGCCAGCAGCTTGCCCCCCCCGAATGAGCAGTTCTTC	CASSLPPPNEQFF
-	TRBD2	TRBV7-8	TRBJ2-2	TGTGCCAGCAGCTTAGTACCGGGACTAGCGTCCGGGGAGCTGTTTTTT	CASSLVPGLASGELFF
-	TRBD1	TRBV28	TRBJ1-3	TGTGCCACTTGGGACAGGGCTGGAAACACCATATATTTT	CATWDRAGNTIYF
-	TRBD2	TRBV6-6	TRBJ2-7	TGTGCCAGCAGTTACTCTATTGCGGGAGGTCCCAACGAGCAGTACTTC	CASSYSIAGGPNEQYF
-	TRBD2	TRBV10-1	TRBJ2-7	TGCGCCAGCAGTGACGGCGGGAGCTCCTACGAGCAGTACTTC	CASSDGGSSYEQYF